These 4 T cell receptor delta chains were sequenced from one sample in a study of gamma-delta chains in newborns, infants, children. TCRdb re-called the reads through CATT. The sample consists of 4,000 to 6,500 delta-chain clones, under 4% of them appearing once. What was sequenced was blood. These receptors were collected from a child who was a newborn, infant or young child, either healthy, febrile or measles-vaccinated (not recorded which).

Concerning this clone: This likely reflects a read error, since a far larger clone is one base away. The rearrangement uses TRDV2 and TRDJ3; 7 bases agree with TRDD3. CDR3 length equals 18 residues. Germline values: CDR1 GEAIGNYY, CDR2 EKD. The DNA for the CDR3 is TGTGCCTGTGACGCCCTGGGGGCCCCCTCCTGGGACACCCGACAGATGATTTTC. It translates to CACDALGAPSWDTRQMIF.

Notes on this clone: The translation of this DNA and the TCRdb protein of a much larger clone differ at residue 7, probably owing to a read error; the protein shown here is translated from the DNA. The V call is TRDV1, the J call TRDJ2; 10 bases match TRDD3. The CDR3 loop spans 17 amino acids. The junction had 10 bases not matched to a gene; V was cut back by 1 base and J by 8 bases. The germline V gene has CDR1 TSWWSYY and CDR2 QGS. The CDR3 nucleotides are TGTGCTCTTGGGGAACCCGAGGGGGGGATACGATATGCACAACTCTTCTTT. Protein: CALGEPEGGIRYAQLFF.

This clone was recorded a few times. TCRdb records a much larger clone's protein for this DNA, with a difference at residue 3 that likely arises from a read error; the protein given is the translation of the DNA. The V gene is TRDV2, the J gene TRDJ3; the match to TRDD3 covers 11 bases. Germline assignment: CDR1 GEAIGNYY and CDR2 EKD. The CDR3 loop spans 19 amino acids. The CDR3 is CARDTGLGDSSWDTRQMFF. In nucleotides, the CDR3 is TGTGCCCGTGACACCGGACTGGGGGATAGCTCCTGGGACACCCGACAGATGTTTTTC.

Regarding this clone: An end of the junction does not agree with germline; a read error may underlie this. The chain has TRDV2 and TRDJ3, with D possibly being TRDD3 (6 bases). Germline V CDR1 and CDR2: GEAIGNYY, EKD. The length of the CDR3 is 20 residues. The CDR3 DNA follows: TGTGCCCGTGACTCCCCTCGGGGATCTCCTAGCTCCTGGGACACCCGACAGATGTTTTTC. It specifies CARDSPRGSPSSWDTRQMFF.